The T cell receptor (beta chain) under discussion was sequenced for a study of cytomegalovirus exposure and HLA in healthy donors. To note about this clone: Its antigen is unknown.

This CDR3 is built from 19 residues. Germline V gene data show CDR1 as MDHEN and CDR2 as SYDVKM. Primers for the PCR totalled 60 Vbeta and 13 Jbeta. Produced via immunoSEQ multiplex PCR; TCRdb's table is partial and in-frame only. The table for this sample gives about 160,000 clones. Study-wide findings and caveats: Fewer N-insertions (relative to the roughly 730-donor mean) were reportedly seen in an Asian-associated ancestry cluster in a later analysis.

The material sequenced was PBMCs. The sequence derives from a man under 40 in good health and CMV-seronegative. The chain is built from TRBV28 and TRBJ2-5, with 12 bases lining up with TRBD1. The DNA end favors TRBJ2-7, so the J call may be wrong. The CDR3 DNA follows: TGTGCCAGCAGTACTATCATCTCCCGGGACAGGGGGCAAGTACACGAGCAGTACTTC. It codes for CASSTIISRDRGQVHEQYF.